This is a list of T cell receptor beta chains from one sample in a study of blood T cell repertoires in COVID-19. Here immunoSEQ multiplex PCR was the method, and the copy in TCRdb shows in-frame clones only, minus some. The sample carries roughly 300,000 clones, under 90% recorded once. The material sequenced was PBMCs or T cells enriched from blood (not recorded which). These receptors were collected from a woman between 18 and 29 years old who had recovered from COVID-19. CDR3s include the opening cysteine and the closing phenylalanine or tryptophan.

V gene	J gene	CDR3 protein
TRBV9	TRBJ2-7	CASSPSGQGYEQYF
TRBV27	TRBJ1-2	CASSLTWTGGGYTF
TRBV10-3	TRBJ2-3	CAISEGKYGGTTDTQYF
TRBV30	TRBJ2-1	CAWSVLGGAYNEQFF
TRBV19	TRBJ1-2	CASSIGQGGYTF
TRBV5-6	TRBJ2-5	CASSLGLVRETQYF
TRBV28	TRBJ1-2	CASSLTAYGYTF
TRBV12-3/TRBV12-4	TRBJ1-1	CASSLSGLRGAFF
TRBV6-6	TRBJ1-2	CASSFETPTNYGYTF
TRBV19	TRBJ1-4	CASSISTNEKLFF
TRBV18	TRBJ2-3	CASSLRLAGADTQYF
TRBV30	TRBJ2-7	CAWTPGGRGVTYEQYF
TRBV4-1	TRBJ1-2	CASSHQQGNYGYTF
TRBV7-2	TRBJ1-5	CASSLEGQSNQPQHF
TRBV4-2	TRBJ2-1	CASSLKTSGNTYNEQFF
TRBV11-2	TRBJ2-5	CASSFLGLGNQETQYF
TRBV29-1	TRBJ2-1	CSVCGAPCEQFF
TRBV5-1	TRBJ1-3	CASSLEGQAGNTIYF
TRBV27	TRBJ2-7	CASKPTGSYEQYF
TRBV3-1/TRBV3-2	TRBJ2-3	CASSQEYPGVPGDTQYF
TRBV4-1	TRBJ1-2	CASSQGRGPYGYTF
TRBV24-1	TRBJ2-2	CATGKGELSPGELFF
TRBV9	TRBJ2-3	CASSVGGSTQYF
TRBV11-2	TRBJ2-3	CASSFPGTDTQYF
TRBV6-1	TRBJ2-7	CASSEGTGGKQYF
TRBV5-6	TRBJ2-2	CASSRTGVGELFF
TRBV24-1	TRBJ2-7	CATSDSERGTYEQYF